These 27 T cell receptor beta chains were all obtained from the same sample, sequenced in a study of cytomegalovirus exposure and HLA in healthy donors. Primers included in the PCR were 60 Vbeta and 13 Jbeta primers. Generated by immunoSEQ multiplex PCR, the TCRdb table keeps only in-frame clones and is missing some. The data hold 59,000 or so clones, with roughly 85% observed a single time. The material sequenced was PBMCs. The receptors originated from a female donor in good health and CMV-seronegative.

This clone was observed a few times. The chain links TRBV13 to TRBJ2-2; a possible D gene is TRBD1 (5 bases). The germline V gene has CDR1 PRHDT and CDR2 FYEKMQ (reference sequence). V shed 5 bases and J shed 2 bases, with 15 bases lying between them. The CDR3 length is 16 residues. The CDR3 loop is CASSTPGPPNTGELFF. In DNA form, the CDR3 reads TGTGCCAGCAGCACCCCAGGGCCCCCAAACACCGGGGAGCTGTTTTTT.

V usage is TRBV11-2 and J usage is TRBJ2-4; weak D call: TRBD1 (6 bases). V lost 5 bases and J 5 bases, leaving 13 bases between the germline ends. The CDR3 is 14 residues long. Looked up from germline, CDR1 is SGHAT and CDR2 is FQNNGV. CDR3 in amino acids: CASSRGGSENIQYF. In nucleotides, the CDR3 is TGTGCCAGCAGCCGAGGGGGTTCAGAAAACATTCAGTACTTC.

V and J are TRBV5-1 and TRBJ2-2; tentative D call: TRBD2 (7 bases). Trimming stripped 0 bases from V and 0 bases from J, with 15 bases between. This CDR3 comprises 18 residues. Germline V gene lookup returns CDR1 SGHRS and CDR2 YFSETQ. The DNA of the CDR3 is TGCGCCAGCAGCTTGGCTGCGGGCGGGGGCCCGAACACCGGGGAGCTGTTTTTT. This encodes CASSLAAGGGPNTGELFF.

This clone was seen only once. The genes are TRBV6-1 and TRBJ2-7; a possible D gene is TRBD1 (6 bases). The length of the CDR3 is 11 residues. Germline CDR1 and CDR2: MNHNS and SASEGT. V lost 9 bases, J lost 2 bases, and 8 bases lay in between. The CDR3 bases are TGTGCCAGTCGGGACACCTACGAGCAGTACTTC. This gives the protein CASRDTYEQYF.

This chain links TRBV9 with TRBJ2-3, with 13 bases matching TRBD2. The CDR3 covers 15 residues. In germline, CDR1 is SGDLS, CDR2 YYNGEE. V lost 3 bases and J lost 8; bases outside the gene matches: 6. The CDR3 sequence is CASSARLAGGGTQYF. The CDR3 DNA follows: TGTGCCAGCAGCGCTAGACTAGCGGGGGGAGGTACGCAGTATTTT.

This clone is a singleton in its sample. The chain uses TRBV2 and TRBJ1-2; 9 nucleotides align to TRBD1. This CDR3 contains 14 residues. Germline CDR1 SNHLY, CDR2 FYNNEI. J was trimmed by 3 bases and V by 5 bases; bases with no gene match: 4. As DNA, the CDR3 is TGTGCCAGCAGTCCGGACAGGGGTTACTATGGCTACACCTTC. This codes for CASSPDRGYYGYTF.

The V and J genes are TRBV4-2 and TRBJ1-3, with no clear D. V dropped 0 bases and J dropped 5 bases, with 14 bases sitting between them. Per the germline V gene, CDR1 is LGHNA and CDR2 is YNFKEQ. The CDR3 is 16 residues long. The CDR3 sequence: CASSQDWGGSRNTIYF. The CDR3 nucleotides are TGTGCCAGCAGCCAAGATTGGGGAGGGTCTAGAAACACCATATATTTT.

The chain links TRBV7-9 to TRBJ2-1; the D gene is possibly TRBD2 (5 bases). Trimming took 5 bases from V and 6 from J, leaving 26 bases between them. The CDR3 is 18 residues long. Germline V gene data show CDR1 as SEHNR and CDR2 as FQNEAQ (reference sequence). The DNA of the CDR3 is TGTGCCAGCAGCCCCCGGCTAGCAGGTTACGATGGGGTCAATGAGCAGTTCTTC. As protein: CASSPRLAGYDGVNEQFF.

The rearrangement links TRBV7-8 to TRBJ2-3; TRBD2 might be the D (6 bases). Germline V gene lookup returns CDR1 SGHVS and CDR2 FQNEAQ. The CDR3 sequence is 16 residues long. V was pared by 1 base and J by 0 bases, with 11 bases between. The CDR3 sequence is CASSLVTGESTDTQYF. CDR3 in DNA: TGTGCCAGCAGCTTAGTCACGGGGGAGAGCACAGATACGCAGTATTTT.

The table lists this clone with a few counts. The chain is built from TRBV11-3 and TRBJ2-1, with D possibly TRBD2 on 6 matching bases. Trimming removed 3 bases at V and 5 bases at J, with 17 bases between. This CDR3 is 16 amino acids long. The V gene's germline CDR1 is SGHNT and CDR2 YENEEA. The chain's CDR3 is CASSFSGLLEDNEQFF. The CDR3 nucleotides are TGTGCCAGCAGCTTCTCGGGACTCCTGGAGGACAATGAGCAGTTCTTC.

J is TRBJ2-7 and V is TRBV18; 10 nucleotides line up with TRBD2. After removal of 3 bases from V and 2 bases from J, the junction contained 7 bases not matched to a gene. There are 16 residues in the CDR3. Germline V gene data show CDR1 as KGHSH and CDR2 as LQKENI. The CDR3 sequence: CASSPSLAGLTYEQYF. DNA of the CDR3: TGTGCCAGCTCACCCTCACTAGCGGGGCTGACCTACGAGCAGTACTTC.

As DNA, the CDR3 is TGCGCCAGCAGCCAAGATTCGGGGGTCTTGGCCTACAATGAGCAGTTCTTC. Protein: CASSQDSGVLAYNEQFF. The chain recombines TRBV4-1 with TRBJ2-1; the D gene is possibly TRBD2 (6 bases). Trimming shortened V by 0 bases and J by 2 bases, and 14 bases separated the two germline ends. CDR1 and CDR2 (germline): MGHRA, YSYEKL. The CDR3 loop spans 17 amino acids.

The count of this clone is one. The gene calls are TRBV5-4 and TRBJ1-1, with 8 bases fitting TRBD1. Unmatched junction bases numbered 9, after V lost 4 bases and J lost 4 bases. Germline V CDR1 and CDR2: SGHNT, YYREEE (reference sequence). This CDR3 spans 15 amino acids. The CDR3 DNA reads as TGTGCCAGCAGCGGAACGACAGGGGCGCGCACTGAAGCTTTCTTT. Its protein is CASSGTTGARTEAFF.

As to this clone: The junction shows a germline mismatch at one end, possibly a read error. The rearrangement joins TRBV28 to TRBJ2-1, with D perhaps TRBD1 (5 bases). The CDR3 contains 15 residues. Germline values: CDR1 MDHEN, CDR2 SYDVKM. The CDR3 DNA reads as TGTGCCAGCGGTTTTCTGGGGCCCACCTACAATGAGCAGTTCTTC. Amino acids: CASGFLGPTYNEQFF.

The CDR3 reads CASSQDWSSYNEQFF. In nucleotides, the CDR3 is TGTGCCAGCAGCCAAGACTGGAGCTCCTACAATGAGCAGTTCTTC. The chain recombines TRBV4-2 with TRBJ2-1; no definite D call. The length of the CDR3 is 15 residues. Germline V gives CDR1 LGHNA, CDR2 YNFKEQ. V lost 0 bases and J 0 bases, leaving 6 bases between the germline ends.

The V call is TRBV30, the J call TRBJ2-7, with D possibly TRBD1 on 6 matching bases. Germline CDR1 and CDR2: GTSNPN and SVGIG (reference sequence). V gave up 0 bases and J gave up 0 bases, with 9 bases separating them. This CDR3 is 14 amino acids long. In DNA, the CDR3 is TGTGCCTGGAGTGTCAGCAGGGGCTCCTACGAGCAGTACTTC. Protein product: CAWSVSRGSYEQYF. The full variable domain, completed using reference TRBV30 and TRBJ2-7, is SQTIHQWPATLVQPVGSPLSLECTVEGTSNPNLYWYRQAAGRGLQLLFYSVGIGQISSEVPQNLSASRPQDRQFILSSKKLLLSDSGFYLCAWSVSRGSYEQYFGPGTRLTVT.

This chain joins TRBV5-1 and TRBJ2-7; no definite D call. This CDR3 has 14 amino acids. Germline lookup yields CDR1 SGHRS and CDR2 YFSETQ. The germline V and J ends were trimmed by 0 bases and 7 bases, with 14 bases remaining between them. The DNA for the CDR3 is TGCGCCAGCAGCTTGGGGCAGGCCGGTAGGGAGCAGTACTTC. Translating it yields CASSLGQAGREQYF.

This sequence joins TRBV18 and TRBJ2-3; D is ambiguous. The CDR3 contains 12 residues. V lost 5 bases, J lost 0 bases, and 3 bases lay in between. Germline-derived CDR1 and CDR2 are KGHSH and LQKENI. The CDR3 DNA is TGTGCCAGCTCAACTAGCACAGATACGCAGTATTTT. This encodes CASSTSTDTQYF.

The J gene is TRBJ2-1, the V gene TRBV7-2; TRBD1 matches 9 bases. The CDR3 has 15 amino acids. CDR1 is SGHTA and CDR2 is FQGNSA in the germline V gene. The ends lost 4 bases at V and 4 bases at J; junction bases unmatched: 5. This chain's CDR3 is CASSSGTGLYNEQFF. The CDR3 bases are TGTGCCAGCAGCTCCGGGACAGGGTTGTACAATGAGCAGTTCTTC.

This clone was counted a few times. The chain uses TRBV28 and TRBJ2-7; perhaps TRBD1 as D (6 bases). Germline V lookup: CDR1 MDHEN, CDR2 SYDVKM. Trimming left V 4 bases short and J 0 bases short, with 25 bases between. This CDR3 spans 19 amino acids. CDR3 coding DNA: TGTGCCAGCAGTTGGGGAACCCTTAACCCACGGACAGACTCCTACGAGCAGTACTTC. It specifies CASSWGTLNPRTDSYEQYF.

The chain carries TRBV4-3 and TRBJ2-7; 9 bases line up with TRBD2. The CDR3 has 14 residues. Germline V gives CDR1 LGHNA, CDR2 YSLEER. V shed 4 bases, J shed 2 bases, and the junction held 3 bases outside the gene matches. In nucleotides, the CDR3 is TGCGCCAGCAGCCCCGGGACTAGCACCTACGAGCAGTACTTC. Its protein product is CASSPGTSTYEQYF.

The chain couples TRBV28 to TRBJ2-5; 15 nucleotides match TRBD2. In germline, CDR1 is MDHEN, CDR2 SYDVKM. J was trimmed by 4 bases and V by 5 bases; bases with no gene match: 14. The CDR3 runs 19 residues. The CDR3 DNA reads TGTGCCAGCAGTCCTATCGAAGGACTAGCGGGGGGGGGAGGAGAGACCCAGTACTTC. This sequence encodes CASSPIEGLAGGGGETQYF.

The chain has TRBV6-1 and TRBJ2-5, with a possible D match to TRBD1 (6 bases). Germline loops: CDR1 MNHNS, CDR2 SASEGT. Trimming stripped 1 base from V and 1 base from J, with 13 bases between. This CDR3 is 16 amino acids long. The CDR3 DNA sequence: TGTGCCAGCAGTGAAGGTGGGACAAGATTCCAAGAGACCCAGTACTTC. The encoded protein is CASSEGGTRFQETQYF.

This sequence joins TRBV15 and TRBJ1-4; D is unclear. Trimming stripped 1 base from V and 16 bases from J, with 16 bases between. The CDR3 is made up of 13 amino acids. CDR1 and CDR2 from the germline V gene are LNHNV and YYDKDF (reference sequence). CDR3 coding DNA: TGTGCCACCAGCAGAGTCGGGGTAATATTACCGTTTTTT. It encodes CATSRVGVILPFF.

V usage is TRBV27 and J usage is TRBJ1-2; 7 bases match TRBD1. The CDR3 covers 12 residues. Germline-derived CDR1 and CDR2 are MNHEY and SMNVEV (reference sequence). With 8 bases clipped from V and 4 bases from J, the junction kept 4 bases outside the gene matches. For the CDR3, the DNA is TGTGCCAGCTCGGGACAGACCTATGGCTACACCTTC. As protein: CASSGQTYGYTF.

The CDR3 protein is CASSLVGLAGSSYNEQFF. The DNA of the CDR3 is TGTGCCAGCAGCTTAGTGGGACTAGCGGGAAGCTCCTACAATGAGCAGTTCTTC. The V call is TRBV7-2, the J call TRBJ2-1, with TRBD2 matching 13 bases. The V segment lost 1 base and the J segment 0 bases; nucleotides outside the gene matches: 3. Germline CDR1 reads SGHTA; CDR2 reads FQGNSA. The CDR3 length is 18 residues.

This clone was observed a handful of times. The chain combines TRBV9 with TRBJ1-3; D uncertain. The V gene lost 7 bases and the J gene lost 0 bases, with 8 bases spanning the gap. The CDR3 loop spans 13 amino acids. Germline V gene sequence: CDR1 SGDLS, CDR2 YYNGEE. The CDR3, as DNA: TGTGCCAGCCGGAGGAGCTCTGGAAACACCATATATTTT. This encodes CASRRSSGNTIYF.